This record concerns one T cell receptor (beta chain) sequence. The data belong to a study of blood T cell repertoires in COVID-19. As for the study in general: Samples taken during acute and convalescent COVID-19 were collected in the United States, Italy and Spain.

The ends lost 3 bases at V and 1 base at J; junction bases unmatched: 0. Germline V gene sequence: CDR1 MNHEY, CDR2 SMNVEV (reference sequence). This CDR3 has 14 amino acids. Libraries were prepared by immunoSEQ multiplex PCR; TCRdb keeps only in-frame clonotypes and omits some of them. This sample yields 300,000 to 450,000 clones, of which roughly 90% are seen a single time; 3% belongs to the top ten. Sequencing used peripheral blood. V and J are TRBV27 and TRBJ1-1; TRBD1 matches 9 bases. This sequence originates from a woman younger than 45 with COVID-19, enrolled during active disease. The CDR3 DNA is TGTGCCAGCAGTTTGGGACAGGGGAACACTGAAGCTTTCTTT. This translates into CASSLGQGNTEAFF.